This is a list of T cell receptor beta chains from one sample in a study of cytomegalovirus exposure and HLA in healthy donors. Generated by immunoSEQ multiplex PCR, the TCRdb table keeps only in-frame clones and is missing some. The table includes approximately 210,000 clones, approximately 87% detected once. Sequenced material: PBMCs. The origin of the receptors is a man aged 30 to 39 in good health and CMV-seronegative. The CDR3 runs from the conserved cysteine through the conserved F or W. The D gene is left open where the match is weak. Only some rows state a clone size, as once, few, many or a class for expanded clones.

D: .; length: 12; J: TRBJ1-1; size: .; V: TRBV28; CDR3: CASSFPGTEAFF; DNA: TGTGCCAGCAGTTTCCCCGGCACTGAAGCTTTCTTT
D: .; length: 16; J: TRBJ1-4; size: .; V: TRBV28; CDR3: CASSGPREAGNEKLFF; DNA: TGTGCCAGCAGCGGTCCCCGGGAGGCGGGTAATGAAAAACTGTTTTTT
D: TRBD1; length: 12; J: TRBJ2-7; size: .; V: TRBV7-2; CDR3: CASSPQGDEQYF; DNA: TGTGCCAGCAGCCCACAGGGGGACGAGCAGTACTTC
D: .; length: 11; J: TRBJ2-4; size: .; V: TRBV9; CDR3: CASSVSNIQYF; DNA: TGTGCCAGCAGCGTATCGAACATTCAGTACTTC
D: .; length: 14; J: TRBJ2-7; size: .; V: TRBV10-2; CDR3: CASSESVTTYEQYF; DNA: TGCGCCAGCAGTGAGTCGGTCACAACCTACGAGCAGTACTTC
D: .; length: 14; J: TRBJ1-1; size: .; V: TRBV7-8; CDR3: CASRRLLGSAGAFF; DNA: TGTGCCAGCAGACGTCTCTTGGGGTCGGCGGGAGCTTTCTTT
D: .; length: 14; J: TRBJ2-1; size: once; V: TRBV6-5; CDR3: CASTQSGTHNEQFF; DNA: TGTGCCAGCACCCAAAGTGGGACTCACAATGAGCAGTTCTTC
D: TRBD2; length: 16; J: TRBJ2-1; size: once; V: TRBV11-2; CDR3: CASSLGLGGPIGEQFF; DNA: TGTGCCAGCAGCTTAGGTCTGGGAGGGCCGATCGGGGAGCAGTTCTTC
D: TRBD2; length: 14; J: TRBJ2-7; size: .; V: TRBV28; CDR3: CASYSGASSYEQYF; DNA: TGTGCCAGCTATAGCGGGGCCTCCTCCTACGAGCAGTACTTC
D: TRBD1; length: 15; J: TRBJ1-2; size: .; V: TRBV10-2; CDR3: CASSEDRDALYGYTF; DNA: TGCGCCAGCAGTGAGGACAGGGATGCACTCTATGGCTACACCTTC
D: .; length: 16; J: TRBJ2-1; size: .; V: TRBV21-1; CDR3: CASSSRGGGGAGEQFF; DNA: TGTGCCAGCAGCTCAAGAGGCGGCGGGGGGGCCGGTGAGCAGTTCTTC
D: TRBD1; length: 15; J: TRBJ1-2; size: .; V: TRBV7-8; CDR3: CASSVPGTELYGYTF; DNA: TGTGCCAGCAGTGTCCCCGGGACAGAGCTCTATGGCTACACCTTC
D: TRBD2; length: 15; J: TRBJ2-7; size: .; V: TRBV11-2; CDR3: CASSPTSGGALLRLF; DNA: TGTGCCAGCAGCCCGACTAGCGGGGGGGCGTTACTCCGTCTTTTC
D: TRBD2; length: 15; J: TRBJ2-7; size: once; V: TRBV10-2; CDR3: CASSEGLAGGSEQYF; DNA: TGCGCCAGCAGTGAGGGGCTAGCGGGAGGAAGCGAGCAGTACTTC
D: .; length: 15; J: TRBJ2-5; size: .; V: TRBV5-5; CDR3: CASSLDPGPQETQYF; DNA: TGTGCCAGCAGCTTGGATCCGGGTCCCCAAGAGACCCAGTACTTC
D: TRBD1; length: 12; J: TRBJ2-5; size: .; V: TRBV10-3; CDR3: CATRQGDETQYF; DNA: TGTGCCACTAGACAGGGAGATGAGACCCAGTACTTC
D: TRBD2; length: 15; J: TRBJ2-5; size: .; V: TRBV4-2; CDR3: CASSQGVAGRETQYF; DNA: TGTGCCAGCAGCCAAGGAGTAGCGGGAAGGGAGACCCAGTACTTC
D: TRBD2; length: 16; J: TRBJ2-7; size: .; V: TRBV18; CDR3: CASSPQGTSGSYEQYF; DNA: TGTGCCAGCTCACCACAAGGGACTAGCGGGAGCTACGAGCAGTACTTC
D: TRBD2; length: 16; J: TRBJ2-3; size: .; V: TRBV5-7; CDR3: CASSRPLAGRTDTQYF; DNA: TGTGCCAGCAGCAGGCCGCTAGCGGGGCGTACAGATACGCAGTATTTT
D: .; length: 13; J: TRBJ2-1; size: .; V: TRBV10-3; CDR3: CAIHSGRKNEQFF; DNA: TGTGCCATCCATTCCGGGAGAAAGAATGAGCAGTTCTTC
D: .; length: 15; J: TRBJ2-3; size: once; V: TRBV6-5; CDR3: CASSYPKTGADTQYF; DNA: TGTGCCAGCAGTTACCCTAAGACAGGCGCAGATACGCAGTATTTT
D: .; length: 16; J: TRBJ2-1; size: .; V: TRBV4-1; CDR3: CASSQVFRGPYNEQFF; DNA: TGCGCCAGCAGCCAAGTATTCCGCGGCCCCTACAATGAGCAGTTCTTC
D: TRBD2; length: 18; J: TRBJ2-4; size: .; V: TRBV27; CDR3: CASSPRTSGSQAKNIQYF; DNA: TGTGCCAGCAGTCCGCGGACTAGCGGGAGCCAAGCCAAAAACATTCAGTACTTC
D: TRBD1; length: 16; J: TRBJ2-5; size: .; V: TRBV7-6; CDR3: CASSTPTGSGWETQYF; DNA: TGTGCCAGCAGCACGCCGACAGGGAGTGGATGGGAGACCCAGTACTTC
D: .; length: 15; J: TRBJ1-2; size: .; V: TRBV19; CDR3: CASSMAADLIYGYTF; DNA: TGTGCCAGTAGTATGGCGGCGGATCTTATCTATGGCTACACCTTC
D: .; length: 14; J: TRBJ1-3; size: .; V: TRBV27; CDR3: CASSLSRGGNTIYF; DNA: TGTGCCAGCAGTTTATCGAGGGGGGGAAACACCATATATTTT
D: .; length: 15; J: TRBJ2-1; size: .; V: TRBV27; CDR3: CASSTLRLKDNEQFF; DNA: TGTGCCAGCAGTACCCTAAGACTAAAAGACAATGAGCAGTTCTTC
D: TRBD2; length: 15; J: TRBJ2-5; size: once; V: TRBV5-1; CDR3: CASSFLAGGPETQYF; DNA: TGCGCCAGCAGCTTCCTAGCGGGGGGTCCAGAGACCCAGTACTTC
D: .; length: 14; J: TRBJ2-7; size: .; V: TRBV6-1; CDR3: CASSPGASPYEQYF; DNA: TGTGCCAGCAGCCCAGGGGCCTCACCCTACGAGCAGTACTTC
D: .; length: 13; J: TRBJ2-3; size: .; V: TRBV6-5; CDR3: CASRKTGTDTQYF; DNA: TGTGCCAGCCGAAAAACAGGAACAGATACGCAGTATTTT